This T cell receptor (beta chain) was recovered during a study of cytotoxic CD8 clonotypes in ibrutinib-treated CLL. Study-wide background: Samples yielded averages of 250,000 or so productive templates and almost 95,000 productive rearrangements.

A word on this clone: Antigen unknown.

Deep sequencing aimed at 1 in 200,000 to 1 in 1 million T cells' resolution. Sequencing was performed with immunoSEQ multiplex PCR; in TCRdb, only in-frame clones are kept and a portion is missing. The sample records approximately 130,000 clones, less than 90% being singletons. Trimming removed 5 bases at V and 5 bases at J, with 8 bases between. Per germline, CDR1 SGHAT and CDR2 FQNNGV. This CDR3 is built from 12 residues. Study outcomes and limitations: Samples from sustained-remission and progressing patients were taken at different times. Few clonotypes were public, and these shrank or held steady under treatment.

The origin of this receptor is a human donor with chronic lymphocytic leukemia. Sequencing used PBMCs, obtained after 24 months of ibrutinib treatment. This chain uses TRBV11-2 with TRBJ2-3, with D hard to call. The CDR3 spells CASSGTGDTQYF. The CDR3 nucleotides are TGTGCCAGCAGCGGCACGGGAGATACGCAGTATTTT.